Shown below are 31 T cell receptor beta chains from a single sample sequenced in a study of OX40 agonist ivuxolimab in advanced cancers. Repertoires were generated with immunoSEQ multiplex PCR, while TCRdb's copy carries only in-frame clones and drops some. The profile shows about 75,000 clones, around 87% of them singletons. The specimen comprised CD4+ or CD8+ T cells sorted from blood, sampled in a trial of the OX40 agonist ivuxolimab. These receptors originate from an adult with an advanced solid tumor such as melanoma, head and neck, liver or kidney cancer.

The V call is TRBV5-1, the J call TRBJ2-1; 11 bases are a match to TRBD2. From germline, CDR1 is SGHRS and CDR2 YFSETQ. The CDR3 is made up of 17 amino acids. V trimming: 2 bases; J trimming: 0 bases; junction bases outside the gene matches: 4. The CDR3 DNA reads as TGCGCCAGCAGCTTCGCTAGCGGGGGGAGCTCCTACAATGAGCAGTTCTTC. It encodes CASSFASGGSSYNEQFF.

The rearrangement links TRBV6-5 to TRBJ1-2; D is perhaps TRBD1 (6 bases). Trimming took 2 bases from V and 8 from J, leaving 21 bases between them. The CDR3 is made up of 16 amino acids. Per the germline V gene, CDR1 is MNHEY and CDR2 is SVGAGI. The CDR3 is CASSYLTGSHFGGYTF. The CDR3 DNA reads TGTGCCAGCAGTTACCTAACAGGGTCCCATTTTGGCGGCTACACCTTC.

This clone occurred once. The chain is built from TRBV4-1 and TRBJ1-1; no definite D call. This CDR3 region has 14 residues. Trimming shortened V by 8 bases and J by 0 bases, and 13 bases separated the two germline ends. Germline lookup yields CDR1 MGHRA and CDR2 YSYEKL. The CDR3 bases are TGCGCCAGCCGTGCAGACACCTTGAACACTGAAGCTTTCTTT. Amino acids: CASRADTLNTEAFF.

This clone occurred once. The chain combines TRBV6-1 with TRBJ2-1; D not certain. Germline assignment: CDR1 MNHNS and CDR2 SASEGT. CDR3 length: 16 amino acids. V shed 2 bases and J shed 3 bases, with 14 bases lying between them. The CDR3 is CASSERAIRYYNEQFF. CDR3 coding DNA: TGTGCCAGCAGTGAAAGGGCTATCCGTTACTACAATGAGCAGTTCTTC.

The rearrangement uses TRBV7-3 and TRBJ2-1, with 9 bases lining up with TRBD1. This CDR3 spans 16 amino acids. After removal of 2 bases from V and 4 bases from J, the junction contained 6 bases not matched to a gene. Germline V gene lookup returns CDR1 SGHTA and CDR2 FQGTGA. The CDR3 DNA sequence: TGTGCCAGCAGCTTACTCCCGGGACAGGGATACAATGAGCAGTTCTTC. Translation: CASSLLPGQGYNEQFF.

The rearrangement links TRBV28 to TRBJ1-3; D remains ambiguous. Trimming took off 7 bases at V and 3 bases at J, with 10 bases between the two ends. The CDR3 has 13 residues. The germline V gene encodes CDR1 MDHEN and CDR2 SYDVKM. CDR3 region: CASTLTGGNTIYF. DNA for the CDR3: TGTGCCAGCACGTTAACGGGTGGAAACACCATATATTTT. Variable domain in full (rest from reference TRBV28 and TRBJ1-3): DVKVTQSSRYLVKRTGEKVFLECVQDMDHENMFWYRQDPGLGLRLIYFSYDVKMKEKGDIPEGYSVSREKKERFSLILESASTNQTSMYLCASTLTGGNTIYFGEGSWLTVV.

V usage is TRBV6-5 and J usage is TRBJ2-7; D is unresolved. Germline V lookup: CDR1 MNHEY, CDR2 SVGAGI. This CDR3 is built from 12 residues. The ends were cut back, 5 bases at V and 1 base at J, with 6 bases in the middle. CDR3 sequence reads: CASSTFSYEQYF. The CDR3 DNA reads TGTGCCAGCAGTACATTTTCCTACGAGCAGTACTTC.

The chain joins TRBV27 to TRBJ1-4; D uncertain. Deletions cut 2 bases from V and 5 bases from J, with 9 bases between. The germline CDR1 and CDR2 sequences are MNHEY and SMNVEV (reference sequence). The CDR3 has 14 amino acids. CDR3 sequence (DNA): TGTGCCAGCAGTTTAAGGTCGGGGAATGAAAAACTGTTTTTT. It codes for CASSLRSGNEKLFF.

The rearrangement joins TRBV11-2 to TRBJ2-3; either TRBD1 or TRBD2 may fit D (6 bases each). The CDR3 has 13 amino acids. V was shortened by 5 bases and J by 6 bases, with 12 bases between the two germline ends. The germline gives CDR1 SGHAT, CDR2 FQNNGV. The CDR3 sequence is CASSTGAWDTQYF. The CDR3 region has the DNA TGTGCCAGCAGCACGGGGGCCTGGGATACGCAGTATTTT.

The genes are TRBV7-6 and TRBJ2-2; perhaps TRBD1 as D (6 bases). The CDR3 runs to 16 residues. V was trimmed by 2 bases and J by 3 bases, leaving 13 bases between them. Germline V gene lookup returns CDR1 SGHVS and CDR2 FNYEAQ. The CDR3 DNA sequence: TGTGCCAGCAGCTTATACCGACAGGAATACACCGGGGAGCTGTTTTTT. Its translation is CASSLYRQEYTGELFF.

For this clone: Its ends do not fully match the called genes, so a read error is possible. The chain uses TRBV19 and TRBJ2-1; weak D call: TRBD2 (6 bases). Germline values: CDR1 LNHDA, CDR2 SQIVND (reference sequence). The CDR3 has 16 amino acids. The CDR3 is CTSSLSGPSSYNEQFF. The CDR3 DNA reads TGTACCAGTAGTTTAAGCGGGCCGAGCTCCTACAATGAGCAGTTCTTC.

This chain's CDR3 is CASSMSGRGTGELFF. CDR3 DNA: TGTGCCAGCAGCATGAGCGGGAGAGGCACCGGGGAGCTGTTTTTT. V gene TRBV9 combines with J gene TRBJ2-2; TRBD2 agrees at 8 bases. In germline, CDR1 is SGDLS, CDR2 YYNGEE. V lost 4 bases and J lost 4; bases outside the gene matches: 6. This CDR3 spans 15 amino acids. Full variable domain (missing parts from reference TRBV9 and TRBJ2-2): DSGVTQTPKHLITATGQRVTLRCSPRSGDLSVYWYQQSLDQGLQFLIQYYNGEERAKGNILERFSAQQFPDLHSELNLSSLELGDSALYFCASSMSGRGTGELFFGEGSRLTVL.

The chain employs TRBV18 and TRBJ2-2; 7 positions agree with TRBD1. The CDR3 loop spans 16 amino acids. With 0 bases clipped from V and 6 bases from J, the junction kept 7 bases outside the gene matches. Germline V gene data show CDR1 as KGHSH and CDR2 as LQKENI. CDR3 DNA: TGTGCCAGCTCACCACCGCGGACAGGTCAACCCGGGGAGCTGTTTTTT. It encodes CASSPPRTGQPGELFF.

V gene TRBV6-5 combines with J gene TRBJ2-6; the D is unclear. There are 16 residues in the CDR3. Germline V gene data show CDR1 as MNHEY and CDR2 as SVGAGI. V dropped 2 bases and J dropped 0 bases, with 8 bases sitting between them. For the CDR3, the DNA is TGTGCCAGCAGTTACGAAGGCCTCTCTGGGGCCAACGTCCTGACTTTC. This translates into CASSYEGLSGANVLTF.

The chain combines TRBV6-1 with TRBJ1-5; D gene uncertain. Germline values: CDR1 MNHNS, CDR2 SASEGT. The CDR3 totals 12 residues. The V gene lost 9 bases and the J gene lost 3 bases, with 9 bases spanning the gap. The CDR3 DNA is TGTGCCAGTCGAGTTACCAATCAGCCCCAGCATTTT. Translating it yields CASRVTNQPQHF.

The chain uses TRBV11-3 and TRBJ1-1, with D perhaps TRBD1 (5 bases). The CDR3 runs to 13 residues. V was cut by 0 bases and J by 7 bases, with 9 bases left in between. Germline V gives CDR1 SGHNT, CDR2 YENEEA. CDR3 protein: CASSLDPGGEAFF. DNA of the CDR3: TGTGCCAGCAGCTTAGATCCCGGGGGTGAAGCTTTCTTT. The whole variable domain, remainder taken from reference TRBV11-3 and TRBJ1-1, is EAGVVQSPRYKIIEKKQPVAFWCNPISGHNTLYWYLQNLGQGPELLIRYENEEAVDDSQLPKDRFSAERLKGVDSTLKIQPAELGDSAVYLCASSLDPGGEAFFGQGTRLTVV.

This clone was counted once. The chain is built from TRBV27 and TRBJ2-6; 7 nucleotides align to TRBD1. The CDR3 loop spans 18 amino acids. Germline CDR1 MNHEY, CDR2 SMNVEV (reference sequence). V dropped 8 bases and J dropped 0; count of bases not matched to a gene: 13. CDR3 DNA: TGTGCCAGCGCGATATTTGGGACAGTCCCCTCTGGGGCCAACGTCCTGACTTTC. It codes for CASAIFGTVPSGANVLTF.

The chain has TRBV28 and TRBJ1-4; D not resolved. The germline CDR1 and CDR2 sequences are MDHEN and SYDVKM. CDR3 length: 14 amino acids. The germline V and J ends were trimmed by 5 bases and 8 bases, with 15 bases remaining between them. The CDR3 DNA follows: TGTGCCAGCAGTAGAGCCCCCATGGGCGAAAAACTGTTTTTT. Its translation: CASSRAPMGEKLFF.

The chain couples TRBV11-2 to TRBJ2-1, with D possibly TRBD2 on 5 matching bases. CDR3 length equals 13 residues. V lost 0 bases to trimming and J lost 12 bases, with 12 bases between them. Germline-derived CDR1 and CDR2 are SGHAT and FQNNGV. The CDR3 loop reads CASSLDRDGRQFF. In DNA, the CDR3 is TGTGCCAGCAGCTTAGATCGGGATGGGAGGCAGTTCTTC.

The chain links TRBV11-2 to TRBJ1-2; a possible D gene is TRBD1 (5 bases). Germline CDR1 is SGHAT and CDR2 is FQNNGV. The germline V and J ends were trimmed by 7 bases and 7 bases, with 16 bases remaining between them. The CDR3 is 13 amino acids. CDR3 region: CASTLQGVSGYTF. CDR3 DNA: TGTGCCAGCACCCTCCAGGGCGTCAGTGGCTACACCTTC. Together with reference TRBV11-2 and TRBJ1-2, the CDR3 gives the full variable domain: EAGVAQSPRYKIIEKRQSVAFWCNPISGHATLYWYQQILGQGPKLLIQFQNNGVVDDSQLPKDRFSAERLKGVDSTLKIQPAKLEDSAVYLCASTLQGVSGYTFGSGTRLTVV.

The genes are TRBV5-6 and TRBJ1-1; D remains ambiguous. Per the germline V gene, CDR1 is SGHDT and CDR2 is YYEEEE. This CDR3 has 13 amino acids. Trimming removed 4 bases at V and 1 base at J, with 8 bases between. CDR3 sequence: CASSRPSNTEAFF. In nucleotides, the CDR3 is TGTGCCAGCAGCCGGCCATCGAACACTGAAGCTTTCTTT.

V and J are TRBV28 and TRBJ2-2, with no clear D. Trimming removed 3 bases at V and 1 base at J, with 9 bases between. Germline-derived CDR1 and CDR2 are MDHEN and SYDVKM. The length of the CDR3 is 15 residues. The CDR3 loop reads CASSFWTMNTGELFF. CDR3 nucleotides: TGTGCCAGCAGTTTCTGGACCATGAACACCGGGGAGCTGTTTTTT.

The table lists this clone with a count of one. The rearrangement uses TRBV28 and TRBJ1-2; the match to TRBD1 covers 7 bases. Germline trimming cut 5 bases from V and 1 base from J; bases unmatched to any gene: 4. CDR3 length equals 14 residues. Germline lookup yields CDR1 MDHEN and CDR2 SYDVKM. Here the CDR3 reads CASSLGQHNYGYTF. The CDR3 DNA follows: TGTGCCAGCAGTCTGGGACAGCATAACTATGGCTACACCTTC.

The V call is TRBV11-1, the J call TRBJ2-2; tentative D call: TRBD1 (5 bases). The CDR3 has 15 residues. Between the trimmed V and J ends, which lost 10 bases and 1 base, there was a span of 16 bases. Germline CDR1 SGHAT, CDR2 FQDESV (reference sequence). The chain's CDR3 is CATHKGILNTGELFF. In DNA, the CDR3 is TGTGCCACCCACAAGGGGATCCTGAACACCGGGGAGCTGTTTTTT.

The chain recombines TRBV18 with TRBJ1-5; D is unresolved. Trimming stripped 3 bases from V and 5 bases from J, with 8 bases between. The CDR3 length is 13 residues. CDR1 and CDR2 from the germline V gene are KGHSH and LQKENI. This CDR3 reads CASSPRQDQPQHF. For the CDR3, the DNA is TGTGCCAGCTCACCCAGGCAGGATCAGCCCCAGCATTTT.

The rearrangement links TRBV7-9 to TRBJ1-2; 10 bases agree with TRBD1. The CDR3 consists of 14 residues. The germline CDR1 and CDR2 sequences are SEHNR and FQNEAQ (reference sequence). V lost 5 bases, J lost 3 bases, and 3 bases stayed unmatched. CDR3 in amino acids: CASSPGTGDYGYTF. Here the CDR3 DNA reads TGTGCCAGCAGCCCAGGGACAGGGGACTATGGCTACACCTTC.

The chain employs TRBV7-2 and TRBJ1-2; D not resolved. Germline assignment: CDR1 SGHTA and CDR2 FQGNSA. The CDR3 extends over 11 amino acids. The germline V and J ends were trimmed by 6 bases and 6 bases, with 8 bases remaining between them. The CDR3 DNA sequence: TGTGCCAGCAGTCGGCGCCATGGCTACACCTTC. Translation gives CASSRRHGYTF.

V usage is TRBV7-6 and J usage is TRBJ1-5, with D uncertain. This CDR3 comprises 13 residues. V lost 1 base and J 11 bases, leaving 12 bases between the germline ends. Germline CDR1 reads SGHVS; CDR2 reads FNYEAQ. The CDR3 reads CASSLGSGWAQHF. The CDR3 DNA reads TGTGCCAGCAGCTTAGGTTCTGGGTGGGCCCAGCATTTT.

CDR3 DNA sequence: TGTGCCAGCAGTGAATGGCTGGGACAGGGATACAATGAGCAGTTCTTC. It specifies CASSEWLGQGYNEQFF. This sequence joins TRBV2 and TRBJ2-1, with 9 positions matching TRBD1. With V trimmed by 2 bases and J by 4 bases, 6 bases remained unmatched. The CDR3 runs 16 residues. Germline CDR1 and CDR2: SNHLY and FYNNEI.

Here the CDR3 reads CASSYEQTQPQHF. CDR3 nucleotides: TGTGCCAGCAGTTACGAGCAGACTCAGCCCCAGCATTTT. This rearrangement joins TRBV6-5 to TRBJ1-5, with D unclear. CDR1 is MNHEY and CDR2 is SVGAGI in the germline V gene. Trimming pared 2 bases from V and 6 bases from J, leaving 8 bases between. This CDR3 is built from 13 residues.

V gene TRBV7-8 combines with J gene TRBJ1-2; the D gene is possibly TRBD1 (5 bases). Trimming pared 4 bases from V and 7 bases from J, leaving 13 bases between. The CDR3 extends over 13 amino acids. Germline CDR1 reads SGHVS; CDR2 reads FQNEAQ. The CDR3 is CASSSQEGIGYTF. The DNA for the CDR3 is TGTGCCAGCAGCTCACAGGAAGGAATTGGCTACACCTTC.